This T cell receptor (beta chain) is drawn from a study of OX40 agonist ivuxolimab in advanced cancers. Study background: Patients' therapy was ivuxolimab, an antibody that acts as an agonist of OX40 (CD134). Study-level findings and limits: Clones of CD4+ and CD8+ blood T cells grew by week 6 at doses of 0.1 to 3.0 mg/kg.

Concerning this clone itself: The antigen is unknown.

The repertoire was sequenced with immunoSEQ multiplex PCR; TCRdb's copy has only in-frame clones and lacks some. The sample holds more than 60,000 clones, about 94% seen once. The CDR3 totals 14 residues. CDR1 is SQVTM, CDR2 ANQGSEA, per germline. The V and J ends lost 5 bases and 3 bases, in that order; junction bases with no gene match: 6. The chain employs TRBV29-1 and TRBJ2-7, with 11 bases that match TRBD1. The clonotype originates from an adult with an advanced solid tumor such as melanoma, head and neck, liver or kidney cancer. The sequences come from CD4+ or CD8+ T cells sorted from blood, collected in a trial of the OX40 agonist ivuxolimab. The CDR3 loop reads CSVRTGTGGYEQYF. The CDR3, as DNA: TGCAGCGTTCGGACCGGGACAGGGGGCTACGAGCAGTACTTC.